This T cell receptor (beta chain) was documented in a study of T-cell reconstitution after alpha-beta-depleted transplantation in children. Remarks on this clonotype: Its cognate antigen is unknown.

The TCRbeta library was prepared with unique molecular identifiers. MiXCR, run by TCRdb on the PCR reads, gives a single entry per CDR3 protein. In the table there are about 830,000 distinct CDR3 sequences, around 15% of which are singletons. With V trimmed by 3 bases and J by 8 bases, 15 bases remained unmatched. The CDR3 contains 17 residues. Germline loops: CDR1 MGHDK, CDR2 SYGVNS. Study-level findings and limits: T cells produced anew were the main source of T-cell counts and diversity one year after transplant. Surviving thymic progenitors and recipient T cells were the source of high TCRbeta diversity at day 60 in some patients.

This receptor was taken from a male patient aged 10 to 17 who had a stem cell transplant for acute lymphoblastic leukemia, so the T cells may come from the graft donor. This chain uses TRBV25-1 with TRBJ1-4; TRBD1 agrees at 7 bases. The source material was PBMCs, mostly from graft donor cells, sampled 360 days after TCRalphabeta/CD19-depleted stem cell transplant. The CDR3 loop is CASSEPLHRGLKEKLFF. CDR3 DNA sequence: TGTGCCAGCAGTGAGCCCCTCCACAGGGGTTTAAAAGAAAAACTGTTTTTT.